Listed here are 22 T cell receptor beta chains from one sample, sequenced in a study of T cell repertoires in cytomegalovirus infection. TCRdb processed the reads anew with MiXCR; each CDR3 protein has one entry. The sample comprises some 600,000 distinct CDR3 sequences, approximately 24% of which are singletons, and 7% to 9% rests with the top ten. Sequencing was done on a sample of CD8+ T cells from PBMCs. These receptors were collected from a human donor in good health (CMV status not recorded). Some clones in this sample may be carry-over from other donors' samples.

The rearrangement links TRBV10-1 to TRBJ2-7; 8 bases line up with TRBD2. The junction had 8 bases not matched to a gene; V was cut back by 3 bases and J by 4 bases. Per germline, CDR1 WNHNN and CDR2 SYGVQD (reference sequence). This CDR3 comprises 15 residues. This CDR3 is CASSETGGAWYEQYF. The CDR3 region has the DNA TGCGCCAGCAGTGAAACCGGGGGGGCATGGTACGAGCAGTACTTC.

This clonotype has a handful of counts. The gene calls are TRBV2 and TRBJ2-7, with 12 bases matching TRBD2. V lost 10 bases, J lost 3 bases, and 7 bases stayed unmatched. Germline values: CDR1 SNHLY, CDR2 FYNNEI. The CDR3 totals 14 residues. The CDR3 DNA reads as TGTGCCACCTCTAGACTAGCGGGGGACTACGAGCAGTACTTC. This gives the protein CATSRLAGDYEQYF.

This chain uses TRBV6-5 with TRBJ2-1; the D gene is possibly TRBD2 (6 bases). V dropped 5 bases and J dropped 15 bases, with 17 bases sitting between them. The CDR3 is 12 amino acids. Germline values: CDR1 MNHEY, CDR2 SVGAGI. CDR3 region: CASSTHQGGPFF. CDR3 DNA sequence: TGTGCCAGCAGTACCCACCAGGGAGGTCCGTTCTTC.

This clonotype showed up many times. The CDR3 sequence is CASSYPGQDSTDTQYF. Here the CDR3 DNA reads TGTGCCAGCAGCTACCCCGGACAGGACAGCACAGATACGCAGTATTTT. The chain recombines TRBV7-9 with TRBJ2-3; 7 bases are shared with TRBD1. This CDR3 has 16 residues. The V segment lost 4 bases and the J segment 0 bases; nucleotides outside the gene matches: 7. Germline lookup yields CDR1 SEHNR and CDR2 FQNEAQ (reference sequence).

This clonotype was seen a handful of times. This chain uses TRBV2 with TRBJ2-7, with D possibly matching TRBD2 (5 bases). Trimming removed 5 bases at V and 4 bases at J, with 12 bases between. Germline V CDR1 and CDR2: SNHLY, FYNNEI. CDR3 length: 13 amino acids. The CDR3 nucleotides are TGTGCCAGCAGTCCTAGGCCGGGGTACGAGCAGTACTTC. Protein product: CASSPRPGYEQYF.

On this clonotype itself: This sequence may be a read error, since a much larger clone differs from it by one base. This chain connects TRBV12-3 or TRBV12-4 to TRBJ2-7; 8 nucleotides match TRBD1. This CDR3 comprises 13 residues. J was trimmed by 3 bases and V by 6 bases; bases with no gene match: 4. CDR3 in amino acids: CASSRTGLYEQYF. Here the CDR3 DNA reads TGTGCCAGCAGCCGGACAGGGCTCTACGAGCAGTACTTC.

There are a few counts of this clonotype. The gene calls are TRBV28 and TRBJ1-1; a possible D gene is TRBD1 (5 bases). CDR1 MDHEN and CDR2 SYDVKM come from the germline V gene. The germline V and J ends were trimmed by 6 bases and 8 bases, with 19 bases remaining between them. The CDR3 is 14 residues long. CDR3 nucleotides: TGTGCCAGCAGACCCCGAGGACAAGGGACCGAAGCTTTCTTT. Its protein is CASRPRGQGTEAFF.

The sample holds a few counts of this clonotype. A read error may explain this, as a much larger clone is one base away. This chain links TRBV7-2 with TRBJ2-1; D assignment may be TRBD1 or TRBD2 (5 bases each). CDR1 is SGHTA and CDR2 is FQGNSA in the germline V gene. CDR3 size: 13 residues. The CDR3 coding sequence is TGTGTCAGCAGCTCGGGGACCATTAATGAGCAGTTCTTC. Protein product: CVSSSGTINEQFF.

This chain uses TRBV7-9 with TRBJ2-2; weak D call: TRBD2 (5 bases). With 0 bases removed from V and 0 bases from J, the gap between germline ends came to 11 bases. Germline V CDR1 and CDR2: SEHNR, FQNEAQ (reference sequence). There are 17 residues in the CDR3. CDR3 sequence (DNA): TGTGCCAGCAGCTTAGCGCTGGAGGAGACGAACACCGGGGAGCTGTTTTTT. Encoded protein: CASSLALEETNTGELFF.

Only one count was recorded for this clonotype. Since a much larger clone is just one base distant, this may be a read error. V and J are TRBV7-8 and TRBJ2-2, with 12 bases lining up with TRBD2. From germline, CDR1 is SGHVS and CDR2 FQNEAQ. The CDR3 runs to 18 residues. This CDR3 is CASSFRLAGEPNTEELFF. In DNA, the CDR3 is TGTGCCAGCAGCTTTCGACTAGCGGGGGAACCTAACACCGAGGAGCTGTTTTTT. Full variable domain (outside the CDR3, taken from reference TRBV7-8 and TRBJ2-2): GAGVSQSPRYKVAKRGQDVALRCDPISGHVSLFWYQQALGQGPEFLTYFQNEAQLDKSGLPSDRFFAERPEGSVSTLKIQRTQQEDSAVYLCASSFRLAGEPNTEELFFGEGSRLTVL.

The chain has TRBV2 and TRBJ2-6; unclear D gene. Germline V gene sequence: CDR1 SNHLY, CDR2 FYNNEI. This CDR3 contains 15 residues. Trimming removed 6 bases from V and 0 bases from J, with 9 bases in between. In nucleotides, the CDR3 is TGTGCCAGCAGCTCAAATCCCTCTGGGGCCAACGTCCTGACTTTC. It is translated as CASSSNPSGANVLTF.

Only a few counts were recorded for this clonotype. The rearrangement links TRBV18 to TRBJ1-1; no clear D. This CDR3 contains 13 residues. The germline gives CDR1 KGHSH, CDR2 LQKENI. The V end was cut by 0 bases, the J end by 7 bases, with 9 bases between. CDR3 amino acids: CASSPPGIYEAFF. The CDR3 DNA reads as TGTGCCAGCTCACCACCGGGAATATATGAAGCTTTCTTT.

The sample holds a few counts of this clonotype. CDR3: CSARASEGVQPQHF. In nucleotides, the CDR3 is TGCAGTGCTAGGGCGTCGGAGGGGGTTCAGCCCCAGCATTTT. This chain connects TRBV20-1 to TRBJ1-5; D is perhaps TRBD1 (6 bases). Germline values: CDR1 DFQATT, CDR2 SNEGSKA (reference sequence). V was trimmed by 3 bases and J by 6 bases, leaving 15 bases between them. The CDR3 sequence is 14 residues long.

In regard to this clonotype: A much larger clone differs by one base, so this may be a read error. The chain uses TRBV7-8 and TRBJ2-7, with D possibly TRBD2 on 6 matching bases. CDR3 size: 11 residues. From germline, CDR1 is SGHVS and CDR2 FQNEAQ. This chain's CDR3 is CVSWGEASQYF. The DNA for the CDR3 is TGTGTCAGCTGGGGGGAGGCTTCGCAGTACTTC.

The rearrangement joins TRBV7-6 to TRBJ1-5, with a tentative D call TRBD1 (6 bases). The CDR3 is 14 residues long. The germline CDR1 and CDR2 sequences are SGHVS and FNYEAQ. Trimming cost V 5 bases and J 6 bases, with 14 bases left between them. The CDR3 DNA reads TGTGCCAGCAGCCCCCCCCTAGGGGGTCAGCCCCAGCATTTT. Translation: CASSPPLGGQPQHF.

This clonotype was counted only a few times. The rearrangement links TRBV29-1 to TRBJ1-2; D is perhaps TRBD1 (6 bases). CDR1 SQVTM and CDR2 ANQGSEA come from the germline V gene. This CDR3 contains 12 residues. The V gene lost 3 bases and the J gene lost 6 bases, with 11 bases spanning the gap. CDR3 DNA sequence: TGCAGCGTTGATGGTAGGGGGAATGGCTACACCTTC. Translation: CSVDGRGNGYTF.

This clonotype was counted a few times. The CDR3 region is CASSLKVPTGYGYTF. CDR3 bases: TGTGCCAGCAGTTTAAAGGTTCCGACAGGGTATGGCTACACCTTC. This chain uses TRBV28 with TRBJ1-2, with 7 bases matching TRBD1. CDR3 length: 15 residues. V gave up 2 bases and J gave up 5 bases; unmatched junction bases: 8. Germline CDR1 is MDHEN and CDR2 is SYDVKM.

This clonotype has a count of ten or more. The rearrangement uses TRBV5-6 and TRBJ2-7; perhaps TRBD2 as D (6 bases). The germline V gene encodes CDR1 SGHDT and CDR2 YYEEEE. V was cut by 4 bases and J by 4 bases, with 18 bases left in between. The CDR3 contains 15 residues. The CDR3 here is CASSHDGAGKYEQYF. CDR3 coding DNA: TGTGCCAGCAGCCACGACGGGGCGGGGAAATACGAGCAGTACTTC.

This clonotype has more than one count but fewer than ten. The V gene is TRBV10-3, the J gene TRBJ1-2, with D possibly matching TRBD1 (5 bases). Germline CDR1 ENHRY, CDR2 SYGVKD. There are 13 residues in the CDR3. Trimming took 0 bases from V and 5 from J, leaving 7 bases between them. CDR3 residues: CAISESQGYGYTF. The CDR3 nucleotides read TGTGCCATCAGTGAGTCCCAGGGATATGGCTACACCTTC.

This clonotype was counted a few times. The rearrangement joins TRBV6-2 or TRBV6-3 to TRBJ1-1; the D is unclear. This CDR3 spans 13 amino acids. V lost 4 bases to trimming and J lost 1 base, with 7 bases between them. Germline V gene sequence: CDR1 MNHEY, CDR2 SVGEGT. The DNA of the CDR3 is TGTGCCAGCAGTTCCACGTGGAACACTGAAGCTTTCTTT. Translating gives CASSSTWNTEAFF.

The CDR3 protein is CASSQGAERGVNEQFF. In DNA, the CDR3 is TGTGCCAGCAGCCAAGGCGCAGAGCGGGGGGTCAATGAGCAGTTCTTC. V and J are TRBV14 and TRBJ2-1; 9 bases map to TRBD2. Germline trimming cut 1 base from V and 6 bases from J; bases unmatched to any gene: 7. The CDR3 totals 16 residues. Germline V gives CDR1 SGHDN, CDR2 FVKESK.

This clonotype has ten or more counts. The chain links TRBV28 to TRBJ2-7, with a tentative D call TRBD1 (6 bases). Per the germline V gene, CDR1 is MDHEN and CDR2 is SYDVKM. This CDR3 has 13 amino acids. Trimming pared 2 bases from V and 5 bases from J, leaving 10 bases between. The CDR3 sequence: CASSLTGYHEQYV. Here the CDR3 DNA reads TGTGCCAGCAGTTTAACAGGGTACCACGAGCAGTACGTC.